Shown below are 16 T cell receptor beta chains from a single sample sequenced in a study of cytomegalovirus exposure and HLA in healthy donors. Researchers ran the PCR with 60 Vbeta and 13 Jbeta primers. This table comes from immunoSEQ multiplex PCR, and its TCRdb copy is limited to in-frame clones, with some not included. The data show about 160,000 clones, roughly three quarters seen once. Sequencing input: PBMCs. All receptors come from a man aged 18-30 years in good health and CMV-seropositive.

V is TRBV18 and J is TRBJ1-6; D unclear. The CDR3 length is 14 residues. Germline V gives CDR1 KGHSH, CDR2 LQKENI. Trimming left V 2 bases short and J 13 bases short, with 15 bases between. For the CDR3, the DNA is TGTGCCAGCTCACCAGCAGAGGCCGTCAATCCCCTCCACTTT. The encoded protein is CASSPAEAVNPLHF.

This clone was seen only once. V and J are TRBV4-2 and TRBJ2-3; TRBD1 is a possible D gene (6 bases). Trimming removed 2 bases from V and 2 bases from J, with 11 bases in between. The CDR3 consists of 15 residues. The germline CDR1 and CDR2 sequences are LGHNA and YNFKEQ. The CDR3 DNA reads TGTGCCAGCAGCCAAAATACAGGGACCACAGATACGCAGTATTTT. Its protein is CASSQNTGTTDTQYF.

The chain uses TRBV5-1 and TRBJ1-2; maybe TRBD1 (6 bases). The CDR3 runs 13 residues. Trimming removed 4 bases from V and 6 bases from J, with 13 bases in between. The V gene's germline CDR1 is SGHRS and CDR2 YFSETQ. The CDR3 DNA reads TGCGCCAGCAGCATAGGGGGAGGGCATGGCTACACCTTC. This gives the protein CASSIGGGHGYTF.

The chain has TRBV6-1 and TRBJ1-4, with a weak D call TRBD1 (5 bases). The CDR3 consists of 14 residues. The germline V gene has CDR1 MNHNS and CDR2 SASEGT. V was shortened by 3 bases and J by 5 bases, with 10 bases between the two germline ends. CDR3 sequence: CASSDPGRNEKLFF. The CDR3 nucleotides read TGTGCCAGCAGTGATCCAGGGAGGAATGAAAAACTGTTTTTT.

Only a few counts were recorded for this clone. CDR3 loop: CASSMGPLGSGNTIYF. In DNA, the CDR3 is TGCGCCAGCAGCATGGGACCACTAGGCTCTGGAAACACCATATATTTT. The J gene is TRBJ1-3, the V gene TRBV5-1; weak D call: TRBD1 (5 bases). CDR3 length: 16 amino acids. Trimming shortened V by 4 bases and J by 0 bases, and 14 bases separated the two germline ends. Germline V gene lookup returns CDR1 SGHRS and CDR2 YFSETQ.

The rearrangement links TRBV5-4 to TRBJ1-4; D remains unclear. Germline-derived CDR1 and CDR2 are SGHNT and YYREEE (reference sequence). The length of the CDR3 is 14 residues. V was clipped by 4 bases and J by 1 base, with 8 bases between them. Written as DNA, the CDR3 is TGTGCCAGCAGCATCGAGCGAACTAATGAAAAACTGTTTTTT. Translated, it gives CASSIERTNEKLFF.

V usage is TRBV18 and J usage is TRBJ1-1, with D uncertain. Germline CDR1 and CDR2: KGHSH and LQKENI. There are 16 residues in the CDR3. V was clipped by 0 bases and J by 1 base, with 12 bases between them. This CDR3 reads CASSPPSSGGNTEAFF. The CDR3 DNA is TGTGCCAGCTCACCACCGAGCTCCGGCGGGAACACTGAAGCTTTCTTT.

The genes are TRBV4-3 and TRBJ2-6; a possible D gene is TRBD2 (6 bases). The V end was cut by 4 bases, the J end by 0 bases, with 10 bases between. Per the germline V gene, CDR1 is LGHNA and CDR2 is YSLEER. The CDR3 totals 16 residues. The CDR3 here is CASSREAYSGANVLTF. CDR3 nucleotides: TGCGCCAGCAGCCGGGAGGCCTACTCTGGGGCCAACGTCCTGACTTTC.

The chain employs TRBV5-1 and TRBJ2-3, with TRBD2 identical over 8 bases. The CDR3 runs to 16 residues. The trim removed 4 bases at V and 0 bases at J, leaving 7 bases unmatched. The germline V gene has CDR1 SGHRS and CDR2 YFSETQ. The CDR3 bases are TGCGCCAGCAGCGCCGGGGGGGGGCATAGCACAGATACGCAGTATTTT. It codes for CASSAGGGHSTDTQYF.

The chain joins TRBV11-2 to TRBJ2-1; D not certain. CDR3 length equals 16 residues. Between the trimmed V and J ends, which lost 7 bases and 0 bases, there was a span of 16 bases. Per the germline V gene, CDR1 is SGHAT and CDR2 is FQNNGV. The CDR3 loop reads CASTSAGGSSYNEQFF. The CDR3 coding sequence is TGTGCCAGCACCTCGGCTGGCGGAAGCTCCTACAATGAGCAGTTCTTC.

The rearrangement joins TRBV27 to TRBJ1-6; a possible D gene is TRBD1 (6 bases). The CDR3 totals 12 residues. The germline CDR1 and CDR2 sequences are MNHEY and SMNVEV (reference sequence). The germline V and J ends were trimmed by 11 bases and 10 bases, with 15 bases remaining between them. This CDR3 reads CAVPRGRSPLHF. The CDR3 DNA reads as TGTGCCGTACCCAGGGGAAGGTCACCCCTCCACTTT.

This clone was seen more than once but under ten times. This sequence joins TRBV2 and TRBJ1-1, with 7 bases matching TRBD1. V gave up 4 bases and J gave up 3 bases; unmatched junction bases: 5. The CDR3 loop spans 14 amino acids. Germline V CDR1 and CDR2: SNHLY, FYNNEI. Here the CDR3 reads CASSGQGEYTEAFF. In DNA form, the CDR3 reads TGTGCCAGCAGTGGTCAGGGGGAATACACTGAAGCTTTCTTT.

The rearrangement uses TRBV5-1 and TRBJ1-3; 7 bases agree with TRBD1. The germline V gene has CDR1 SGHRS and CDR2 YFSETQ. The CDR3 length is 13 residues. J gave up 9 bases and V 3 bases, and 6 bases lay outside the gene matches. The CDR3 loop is CASSSTGSSTIYF. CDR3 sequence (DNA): TGCGCCAGCAGCTCGACAGGGTCAAGCACCATATATTTT. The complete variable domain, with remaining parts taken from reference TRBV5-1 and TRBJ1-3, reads KAGVTQTPRYLIKTRGQQVTLSCSPISGHRSVSWYQQTPGQGLQFLFEYFSETQRNKGNFPGRFSGRQFSNSRSEMNVSTLELGDSALYLCASSSTGSSTIYFGEGSWLTVV.

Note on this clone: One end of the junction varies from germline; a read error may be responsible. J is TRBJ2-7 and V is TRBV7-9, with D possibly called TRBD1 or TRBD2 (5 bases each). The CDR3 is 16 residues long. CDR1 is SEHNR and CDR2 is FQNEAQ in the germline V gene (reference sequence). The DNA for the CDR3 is TGTGCCGGCAGCTTAGCGTCGGACCCAGGGATCTACGAGCAGTACTTC. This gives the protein CAGSLASDPGIYEQYF.

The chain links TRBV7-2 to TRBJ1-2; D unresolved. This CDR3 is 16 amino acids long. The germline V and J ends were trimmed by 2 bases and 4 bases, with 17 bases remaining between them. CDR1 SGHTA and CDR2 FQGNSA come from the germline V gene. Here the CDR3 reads CASSLRNPVQSYGYTF. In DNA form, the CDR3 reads TGTGCCAGCAGCTTAAGGAACCCAGTACAGAGCTATGGCTACACCTTC.

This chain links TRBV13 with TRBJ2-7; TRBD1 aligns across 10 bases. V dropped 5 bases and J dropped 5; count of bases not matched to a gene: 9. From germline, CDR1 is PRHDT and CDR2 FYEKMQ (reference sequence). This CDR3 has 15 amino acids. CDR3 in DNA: TGTGCCAGCAGCCTCCGCGGGACAGGGGTCCACGAGCAGTACTTC. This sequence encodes CASSLRGTGVHEQYF.